This T cell receptor (beta chain) was identified during a study of regulatory T cells in long-lasting Graves disease. Time point reported: newly diagnosed GD, antithyroid drugs for less than 3 months. Extracted PBMC RNA gave rise to the TCR library. Through Arm-PCR of CDR3 regions and iRepertoire HTBI primers, TCR beta libraries were built. TCRdb passed the multiplex PCR reads through MiXCR, listing each CDR3 protein once. The sample carries approximately 440,000 distinct CDR3 sequences, around 16% recorded once. Ten or more counts support this clonotype. These same records also appear under a second study, on T cells in Graves' hyperthyroidism and ophthalmopathy. As that report states: Patients showing uncontrolled infection, other autoimmune disease, pregnancy or lactation were ineligible.

This TCR came from a middle-aged man with Graves disease. The sample here was peripheral blood mononuclear cells (PBMCs), taken at new diagnosis, from a patient treated with antithyroid drugs.

The CDR3 DNA follows: TGTGCCACTGGAAGGCGGATCCTAGTCGAGCAGTACTTC. It codes for CATGRRILVEQYF. The chain joins TRBV6-1 to TRBJ2-7, with D hard to call. Germline V gene lookup returns CDR1 MNHNS and CDR2 SASEGT. The CDR3 runs to 13 residues. V was trimmed by 10 bases and J by 6 bases, leaving 19 bases between them.